Each of the 21 T cell receptor beta chains below was sequenced from the same sample in a study of identical twins. TCRdb fed the 5' RACE reads into MiXCR, producing one record per CDR3 protein. The repertoire includes around 510,000 distinct CDR3 sequences, more than 13% of them detected once, and approximately 0.98% sits in the top ten. Another study also made use of these data, one on yellow fever vaccine responses in identical twins.

The sequenced sample was CD4+ T cells sorted from blood. The source of these receptors is a woman aged 18-30 years in good health.

In this sample, this clonotype turned up once. This may arise from a read error, as a much more abundant clone is one base away. The chain is built from TRBV3-1 and TRBJ2-1; TRBD1 matches 7 bases. Germline V lookup: CDR1 LGHDT, CDR2 YNNKEL (reference sequence). This CDR3 is built from 15 residues. CDR3: CACSQVGQVYNEQFF. The CDR3 DNA is TGTGCCTGCAGCCAAGTCGGACAGGTCTACAATGAGCAGTTCTTC.

This clonotype was detected many times. The CDR3 spells CASSTMGGYTF. CDR3 sequence (DNA): TGTGCCAGCAGTACAATGGGTGGCTACACCTTC. J is TRBJ1-2 and V is TRBV6-2 or TRBV6-3, with unresolved D. Trimming cost V 5 bases and J 7 bases, with 8 bases left between them. From germline, CDR1 is MNHEY and CDR2 SVGEGT. This CDR3 region has 11 residues.

The chain has TRBV7-2 and TRBJ2-7, with TRBD2 as a possible D gene (7 bases). Germline V gene data show CDR1 as SGHTA and CDR2 as FQGNSA. The CDR3 runs to 17 residues. The V end was cut by 3 bases, the J end by 6 bases, with 24 bases between. This CDR3 is CASSLSGRGAMSGEQYF. For the CDR3, the DNA is TGTGCCAGCAGCTTGAGCGGTCGGGGGGCTATGTCAGGCGAGCAGTACTTC.

This clonotype has just a few counts. The chain combines TRBV29-1 with TRBJ2-5; 12 nucleotides match TRBD2. The junction had 6 bases not matched to a gene; V was cut back by 5 bases and J by 5 bases. CDR1 and CDR2 (germline): SQVTM, ANQGSEA. The CDR3 is 14 amino acids. CDR3: CSVPLAGGLETQYF. DNA for the CDR3: TGCAGCGTTCCCCTAGCGGGGGGGCTGGAGACCCAGTACTTC.

At least ten counts were recorded for this clonotype. The chain couples TRBV20-1 to TRBJ2-1; perhaps D is TRBD1 or TRBD2 (6 bases each). CDR1 and CDR2 from the germline V gene are DFQATT and SNEGSKA (reference sequence). With 6 bases removed from V and 4 bases from J, the gap between germline ends came to 16 bases. The length of the CDR3 is 14 residues. CDR3 sequence: CSAGGSRGYNEQFF. The CDR3 bases are TGCAGTGCGGGGGGCAGCCGAGGGTACAATGAGCAGTTCTTC.

This clonotype showed up just a few times. CDR3 sequence: CASSRETAYGYTF. CDR3 DNA sequence: TGTGCCAGCAGCCGCGAGACAGCCTACGGCTACACCTTC. The V call is TRBV3-1, the J call TRBJ1-2; a possible D gene is TRBD1 (5 bases). CDR3 size: 13 residues. Between the trimmed V and J ends, which lost 4 bases and 8 bases, there was a span of 14 bases. Germline CDR1 reads LGHDT; CDR2 reads YNNKEL (reference sequence).

This clonotype was detected many times. The chain couples TRBV12-3 or TRBV12-4 to TRBJ2-3, with 7 bases matching TRBD2. The CDR3 loop spans 16 amino acids. V lost 3 bases and J lost 4; bases outside the gene matches: 10. CDR3 protein: CASSLVPSGLADTQYF. CDR3 sequence (DNA): TGTGCCAGCAGTTTGGTCCCTAGCGGCTTGGCAGATACGCAGTATTTT.

This clonotype turned up a few times. V usage is TRBV24-1 and J usage is TRBJ2-2; the match to TRBD1 covers 9 bases. The CDR3 contains 16 residues. CDR1 and CDR2 (germline): KGHDR, SFDVKD. The V and J ends lost 4 bases and 3 bases, in that order; junction bases with no gene match: 5. The CDR3 DNA is TGTGCCACCAGTGACGCAAGGACAGGGGACACCGGGGAGCTGTTTTTT. It translates to CATSDARTGDTGELFF.

This chain uses TRBV6-1 with TRBJ2-7; D might be TRBD1 (8 bases). The germline V and J ends were trimmed by 7 bases and 2 bases, with 21 bases remaining between them. The CDR3 length is 16 residues. The germline V gene encodes CDR1 MNHNS and CDR2 SASEGT. The CDR3 DNA reads TGTGCCAGCATAGGTCGAACACAGGGGGGGACCTACGAGCAGTACTTC. Its protein product is CASIGRTQGGTYEQYF.

The V and J genes are TRBV5-1 and TRBJ2-2, with D uncertain. V lost 4 bases and J 2 bases, leaving 18 bases between the germline ends. Germline values: CDR1 SGHRS, CDR2 YFSETQ. The CDR3 extends over 17 amino acids. The CDR3 loop is CASSLGFGDRNTGELFF. CDR3 DNA sequence: TGCGCCAGCAGCCTGGGGTTTGGAGACCGAAACACCGGGGAGCTGTTTTTT.

This clonotype was seen only a few times. The CDR3 DNA sequence: TGCGCCAGCAGCGCTGGACAAATCTACGAGCAGTACTTC. It is translated as CASSAGQIYEQYF. This chain joins TRBV5-1 and TRBJ2-7, with D perhaps TRBD1 (5 bases). Germline V CDR1 and CDR2: SGHRS, YFSETQ. The CDR3 length is 13 residues. Trimming took off 4 bases at V and 3 bases at J, with 11 bases between the two ends.

The J gene is TRBJ2-3, the V gene TRBV19; 7 nucleotides match TRBD2. In germline, CDR1 is LNHDA, CDR2 SQIVND (reference sequence). Germline trimming cut 5 bases from V and 0 bases from J; bases unmatched to any gene: 8. There are 16 residues in the CDR3. For the CDR3, the DNA is TGTGCCAGTAGTGCGTACCGGACTAGTAGCACAGATACGCAGTATTTT. Protein product: CASSAYRTSSTDTQYF.

In its sample, this clonotype was seen many times. The genes are TRBV3-1 and TRBJ1-1; unclear D gene. Germline CDR1 is LGHDT and CDR2 is YNNKEL (reference sequence). Trimming pared 0 bases from V and 0 bases from J, leaving 5 bases between. The CDR3 sequence is 14 residues long. The CDR3 sequence: CASSQDRVNTEAFF. The CDR3 region has the DNA TGTGCCAGCAGCCAAGATAGGGTGAACACTGAAGCTTTCTTT.

There are many counts of this clonotype. The genes are TRBV5-1 and TRBJ1-5; D gene uncertain. The CDR3 is 15 amino acids. Germline V CDR1 and CDR2: SGHRS, YFSETQ. Trimming removed 0 bases at V and 1 base at J, with 8 bases between. CDR3 protein: CASSLAGESNQPQHF. CDR3 sequence (DNA): TGCGCCAGCAGCTTGGCTGGGGAAAGCAATCAGCCCCAGCATTTT.

This clonotype was counted a few times. V usage is TRBV6-1 and J usage is TRBJ1-5, with a tentative D call TRBD1 (6 bases). Germline V gene lookup returns CDR1 MNHNS and CDR2 SASEGT. The CDR3 has 16 amino acids. Trimming cost V 7 bases and J 1 base, with 17 bases left between them. This CDR3 is CASNPLGGASNQPQHF. CDR3 DNA: TGTGCCAGCAACCCCCTAGGGGGGGCGAGCAATCAGCCCCAGCATTTT.

The chain links TRBV5-5 to TRBJ2-7; D tentatively fits TRBD1 or TRBD2 (5 bases each). Trimming took off 4 bases at V and 7 bases at J, with 18 bases between the two ends. The CDR3 has 14 amino acids. Germline V gene data show CDR1 as SGHKS and CDR2 as YYEKEE (reference sequence). The CDR3 DNA follows: TGTGCCAGCAGCGAGGAACAGGAGACGGGGGAGCAGTACTTC. It yields the protein CASSEEQETGEQYF.

There are a few counts of this clonotype. The chain joins TRBV11-2 to TRBJ2-2; 7 bases align to TRBD1. V lost 0 bases, J lost 2 bases, and 6 bases stayed unmatched. The CDR3 extends over 17 amino acids. Germline assignment: CDR1 SGHAT and CDR2 FQNNGV. The CDR3 protein is CASSLDPNRGNTGELFF. CDR3 coding DNA: TGTGCCAGCAGCTTAGATCCCAACAGGGGCAACACCGGGGAGCTGTTTTTT.

This clonotype was counted a few times. This chain joins TRBV29-1 and TRBJ2-2; unclear D gene. The CDR3 spans 14 residues. V was pared by 4 bases and J by 1 base, with 10 bases between. Germline V gene lookup returns CDR1 SQVTM and CDR2 ANQGSEA. In DNA, the CDR3 is TGCAGCGTTGTTTTCCTGATGAACACCGGGGAGCTGTTTTTT. It translates to CSVVFLMNTGELFF.

The chain couples TRBV6-1 to TRBJ1-5; D is possibly TRBD1 (5 bases). The CDR3 is made up of 14 amino acids. The germline gives CDR1 MNHNS, CDR2 SASEGT. V was pared by 6 bases and J by 5 bases, with 14 bases between. CDR3 loop: CASSTGGSDQPQHF. The CDR3 DNA is TGTGCCAGCAGCACGGGGGGTAGTGATCAGCCCCAGCATTTT.

This clonotype was found many times. The gene calls are TRBV12-3 or TRBV12-4 and TRBJ2-7, with D uncertain. This CDR3 spans 12 amino acids. The ends were cut back, 7 bases at V and 1 base at J, with 8 bases in the middle. In DNA, the CDR3 is TGTGCCAGCAAAGCACGGTCCTACGAGCAGTACTTC. This encodes CASKARSYEQYF.

There are a few counts of this clonotype. The chain carries TRBV7-9 and TRBJ2-1; tentatively, D is TRBD1 (5 bases). From germline, CDR1 is SEHNR and CDR2 FQNEAQ (reference sequence). The CDR3 totals 16 residues. Deletions cut 3 bases from V and 6 bases from J, with 18 bases between. The CDR3 sequence: CASSFYSVLGVNEQFF. The CDR3 DNA follows: TGTGCCAGCAGCTTTTACTCCGTCTTAGGGGTCAATGAGCAGTTCTTC.